A selection of T cell receptor beta chains follows, all from one sample in a study of cytomegalovirus exposure and HLA in healthy donors. Some clones are missing from TCRdb's copy, which holds only in-frame ones; the method was immunoSEQ multiplex PCR. Of about 120,000 clones in the sample, 76% were seen once. Sequenced input: PBMCs. The receptors originated from a woman aged 40 to 50 in good health and CMV-seropositive. Each CDR3 is given with its conserved first and last residue. D genes are given only for firm matches. Clone size is stated in some rows and not others, as once, few, many or a class when expanded.

D gene	V gene	clone size	J gene	CDR3 DNA	CDR3 protein
TRBD2	TRBV5-6	.	TRBJ2-7	TGTGCCAGCAGCCTCCTAGCGGGGGGCTACGAGCAGTACTTC	CASSLLAGGYEQYF
.	TRBV10-1	.	TRBJ2-3	TGCGCCAGCAGCCCGCAGGGGACGGATACGCAGTATTTT	CASSPQGTDTQYF
.	TRBV4-2	.	TRBJ2-1	TGTGCCAGCAGCCGGGCTGAGGGGGACCGCTCCTACAATGAGCAGTTCTTC	CASSRAEGDRSYNEQFF
TRBD1	TRBV4-1	.	TRBJ1-5	TGCGCCAGCAGCCAGCCCACCAGGGGGCGGCAGCCCCAGCATTTT	CASSQPTRGRQPQHF
.	TRBV5-1	.	TRBJ2-5	TGCGCCAGCAAGGAAGGAGAAGAGACCCAGTACTTC	CASKEGEETQYF
.	TRBV27	.	TRBJ2-3	TGTGCCAGCAGTTTTAGGACTAGCACAGATACGCAGTATTTT	CASSFRTSTDTQYF
.	TRBV4-1	.	TRBJ2-2	TGCGCCAGCAGCCAAGGGGGGCCTCGAACCGGGGAGCTGTTTTTT	CASSQGGPRTGELFF
TRBD1	TRBV7-9	.	TRBJ1-6	TGTTCCAGCAGCTACCTAACAGGGGGCGCGAATTCACCCCTCCACTTT	CSSSYLTGGANSPLHF
.	TRBV27	.	TRBJ2-7	TGTGCCAGCAGTAAGGACAGACGCTACGAGCAGTACTTC	CASSKDRRYEQYF
TRBD2	TRBV5-1	.	TRBJ2-7	TGCGCCAGCAGCCCGGGGGGGACAAACTCCTACGAGCAGTACTTC	CASSPGGTNSYEQYF
TRBD1	TRBV30	.	TRBJ1-4	TGTGCCTGGGGCCTCGGGACAGGGAGGGGAAAACTGTTTTTT	CAWGLGTGRGKLFF
TRBD1	TRBV19	.	TRBJ1-5	TGTGCCAGTAGTAGATCCGGGACAGGGACATTCGGCAATCAGCCCCAGCATTTT	CASSRSGTGTFGNQPQHF
TRBD1	TRBV18	once	TRBJ1-5	TGTGCCAGCTCACCTACACAGGGGTTAGGGCAGCCCCAGCATTTT	CASSPTQGLGQPQHF
.	TRBV25-1	few	TRBJ1-4	TGTGCCAGCATGTCCAAGGAGAATGAAAAACTGTTTTTT	CASMSKENEKLFF
.	TRBV6-1	.	TRBJ1-1	TGTGCCAGCAGTCGGGGGGGCGCGACTGAAGCTTTCTTT	CASSRGGATEAFF
.	TRBV5-1	.	TRBJ1-1	TGCGCCAGCACGGTCGGACAGCTGAACACTGAAGCTTTCTTT	CASTVGQLNTEAFF
.	TRBV6-1	.	TRBJ2-7	TGTGCCAGCAGACTAGGTCACGAGCAGTACTTC	CASRLGHEQYF
.	TRBV30	.	TRBJ1-2	TGTGCCTGGACCCAAAACAGATACTATGGCTACACCTTC	CAWTQNRYYGYTF
.	TRBV6-1	few	TRBJ1-1	TGTGCCAGCACTATTGACAGGTTAAGCACTGAAGCTTTCTTT	CASTIDRLSTEAFF
.	TRBV5-6	few	TRBJ2-1	TGTGCCAGCAGCTTGCGACTGGAACGGGATGAGCAGTTCTTC	CASSLRLERDEQFF
.	TRBV30	.	TRBJ1-5	TGTGCCTGGAGTTCCCCGGGAAGCTATAGCAATCAGCCCCAGCATTTT	CAWSSPGSYSNQPQHF
.	TRBV7-9	.	TRBJ1-4	TGTGCCAGCAGCGCATGGCAGGCTAATGAAAAACTGTTTTTT	CASSAWQANEKLFF
.	TRBV20-1	once	TRBJ1-2	TGCAGTGCTAGTTACAGCTATGGCTACACCTTC	CSASYSYGYTF
.	TRBV12-2	.	TRBJ1-5	TGTGCAAGTCGCTTAGCTCGACAGGGAGGCAGAAACAATCAGCCCCAGCATTTT	CASRLARQGGRNNQPQHF
.	TRBV7-8	.	TRBJ2-5	TGTGCCAGCAGCTTACGGGTAGGGAGGGAGACCCAGTACTTC	CASSLRVGRETQYF
TRBD1	TRBV6-5	.	TRBJ2-3	TGTGCCAGCAGTTACGGACAGGGGGCGACGGCAGATACGCAGTATTTT	CASSYGQGATADTQYF
.	TRBV5-1	.	TRBJ1-2	TGCGCCAGCAGCTTCCAGGGGACCGCTAACTATGGCTACACCTTC	CASSFQGTANYGYTF
.	TRBV5-1	.	TRBJ1-2	TGCGCCAGCAGGTCAGGGCACCGGAATGGCTACACCTTC	CASRSGHRNGYTF
TRBD1	TRBV7-9	many	TRBJ1-1	TGTGCCAGCAGCTTTTCGACAGGGGCTAGTGAAGCTTTCTTT	CASSFSTGASEAFF
TRBD2	TRBV29-1	few	TRBJ2-7	TGCAGCGCCGCGGGGGGGTTCCTTCGTGAGCAGTACTTC	CSAAGGFLREQYF
TRBD1	TRBV29-1	.	TRBJ1-2	TGCAGCTCTGGGGGACAGTCGCATGGCTACACCTTC	CSSGGQSHGYTF
.	TRBV5-1	.	TRBJ1-1	TGCGCCAGCAGCTCAGGGTCTGCTGAAGCTTTCTTT	CASSSGSAEAFF
.	TRBV5-1	.	TRBJ1-1	TGCGCCAGCAGCATGGAGGGTTCGGGGGGTAGGGCTTTCTTT	CASSMEGSGGRAFF
.	TRBV5-6	few	TRBJ1-2	TGTGCCAGCAGCTTGGACCCCGGGGGAGTGGGTGGCTACACCTTC	CASSLDPGGVGGYTF
.	TRBV2	.	TRBJ1-1	TGTGCCAGCAGTCAAATCAGGGGTATGCCTGAAGCTTTCTTT	CASSQIRGMPEAFF
.	TRBV20-1	.	TRBJ2-2	TGCAGTGCTAGCAGGTCCGGGGAGCTGTTTTTT	CSASRSGELFF
TRBD2	TRBV6-5	few	TRBJ2-3	TGTGCCAGCAGTTATTCCCCTATAGCGGGAGATACGCAGTATTTT	CASSYSPIAGDTQYF
.	TRBV5-1	.	TRBJ1-4	TGCGCCAGCAGCCTCGGACTGAGAAATGAAAAACTGTTTTTT	CASSLGLRNEKLFF
TRBD1	TRBV2	.	TRBJ1-4	TGTGCCAGCAGGGCGGTGGACAGGGGGGTTGAAAAACTGTTTTTT	CASRAVDRGVEKLFF